This T cell receptor (beta chain) originates from a study of blood T cell repertoires in COVID-19. Study information: Some COVID-19 samples were acute and others convalescent; all came from the United States, Italy and Spain. Nucleic acid was either cDNA or gDNA, and it came from T cells, B-cell-depleted T cells, or PBMCs.

The cohort comprised adults aged about 18 to 90 years residing in about 25 US areas. The recovered donors of Cohort 3 showed two negative PCRs, clearance, or symptom resolution. Germline assignment: CDR1 SGHNT and CDR2 YYREEE (reference sequence). Trimming stripped 5 bases from V and 0 bases from J, with 12 bases between. The CDR3 consists of 15 residues. The repertoire was sequenced with immunoSEQ multiplex PCR; TCRdb's copy has only in-frame clones and lacks some. Of roughly 250,000 clones listed, roughly 86% are singletons. The specimen sequenced was PBMCs or T cells enriched from blood (not recorded which). The sequence was collected from a woman in her forties or fifties who had recovered from COVID-19. The chain employs TRBV5-4 and TRBJ2-1; D is possibly TRBD2 (5 bases). This chain's CDR3 is CASSATKNSYNEQFF. The CDR3 nucleotides are TGTGCCAGCAGTGCGACTAAAAACTCCTACAATGAGCAGTTCTTC.